Listed here is a single T cell receptor (beta chain). Clones were sequenced by immunoSEQ multiplex PCR, and TCRdb holds only the in-frame ones, with some missing. Of roughly 550,000 clones listed, around three quarters were seen once; the top ten hold roughly 0.013%. The data derive from a study of shared T cell receptors in the human thymus. This CDR3 region has 23 residues. J gave up 5 bases and V 4 bases, and 32 bases lay outside the gene matches. Looked up from germline, CDR1 is SGHRS and CDR2 is YFSETQ. These sequences were also reported in another study, on human thymus T cells. That report notes: The donor group consisted of healthy Finnish infants who were having corrective surgery for congenital heart defects. During corrective heart surgery, resections were taken, and the thymus tissue came from them. In thymic and blood repertoires alike, V and J usage looked biased.

The rearrangement joins TRBV5-1 to TRBJ2-1; 8 bases match TRBD2. Sequences were obtained from thymocytes. The sequence derives from a boy under three years old with a congenital heart defect. The CDR3 reads CASSPGRGAVECTREEMDNEQFF. The CDR3 region has the DNA TGCGCCAGCAGCCCGGGGAGGGGTGCCGTTGAATGTACGCGGGAGGAAATGGACAATGAGCAGTTCTTC.